This TCR beta chain was captured in a study of early T cells in non-severe SARS-CoV-2 infection. General study results and limits: VDJdb matching, biased toward anti-spike CD8 responses, missed private and CD4 specificities.

V lost 0 bases and J lost 12, with 21 bases in between. CDR1 is LNHNV, CDR2 YYDKDF, per germline (reference sequence). There are 15 residues in the CDR3. The TCR library protocol was used to attach unique molecular identifiers. These identifiers were attached to individual cDNA molecules. TCRdb used MiXCR to reprocess the 5' RACE reads, holding one entry per CDR3 protein. The sample has about 39,000 distinct CDR3 sequences; around 6.8% are singletons. This clonotype was observed many times. Its antigen is still unknown. The chain couples TRBV15 to TRBJ2-7; either TRBD1 or TRBD2 may fit D (5 bases each). The sequence was obtained from an adult who was a healthcare worker with PCR-confirmed SARS-CoV-2 infection or an uninfected control (not recorded which). Sequenced input: whole blood. CDR3 residues: CATSRDLSGPNILYF. The CDR3 DNA reads as TGTGCCACCAGCAGAGATCTATCGGGACCGAATATATTGTACTTC.